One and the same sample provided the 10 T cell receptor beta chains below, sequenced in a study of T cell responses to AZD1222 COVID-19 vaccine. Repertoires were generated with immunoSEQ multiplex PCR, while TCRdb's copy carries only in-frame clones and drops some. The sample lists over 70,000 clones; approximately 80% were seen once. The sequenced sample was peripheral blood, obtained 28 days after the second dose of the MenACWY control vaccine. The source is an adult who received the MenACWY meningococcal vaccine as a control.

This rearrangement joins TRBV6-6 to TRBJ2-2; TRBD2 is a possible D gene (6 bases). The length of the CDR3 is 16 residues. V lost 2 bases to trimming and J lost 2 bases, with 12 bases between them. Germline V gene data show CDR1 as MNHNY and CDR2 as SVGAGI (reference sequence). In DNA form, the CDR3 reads TGTGCCAGCAGTTACCGGGACTTCACCAACACCGGGGAGCTGTTTTTT. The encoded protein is CASSYRDFTNTGELFF.

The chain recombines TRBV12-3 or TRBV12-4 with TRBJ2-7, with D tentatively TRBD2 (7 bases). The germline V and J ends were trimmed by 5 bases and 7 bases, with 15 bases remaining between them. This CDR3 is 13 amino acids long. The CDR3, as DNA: TGTGCCAGCAGTCGAGGGGGGACTACTGAGCAGTACTTC. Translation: CASSRGGTTEQYF.

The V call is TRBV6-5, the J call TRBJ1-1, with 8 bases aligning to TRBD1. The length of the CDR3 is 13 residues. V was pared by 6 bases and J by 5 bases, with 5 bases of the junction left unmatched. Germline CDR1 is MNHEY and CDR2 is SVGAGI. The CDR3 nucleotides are TGTGCCAGCAGAGGACAGGGTAGGACTGAAGCTTTCTTT. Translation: CASRGQGRTEAFF.

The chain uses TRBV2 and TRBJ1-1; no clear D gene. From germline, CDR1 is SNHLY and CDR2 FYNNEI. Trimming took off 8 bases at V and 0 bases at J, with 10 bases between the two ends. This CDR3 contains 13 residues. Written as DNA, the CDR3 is TGTGCCAGCCATTCAAGCATGAACACTGAAGCTTTCTTT. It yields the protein CASHSSMNTEAFF.

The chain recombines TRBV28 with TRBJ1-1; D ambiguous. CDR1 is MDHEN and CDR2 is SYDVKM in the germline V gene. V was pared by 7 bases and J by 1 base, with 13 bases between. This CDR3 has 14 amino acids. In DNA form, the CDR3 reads TGTGCCAGCACCCTATGGGTAGCGAACACTGAAGCTTTCTTT. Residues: CASTLWVANTEAFF. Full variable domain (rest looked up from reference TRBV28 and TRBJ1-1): DVKVTQSSRYLVKRTGEKVFLECVQDMDHENMFWYRQDPGLGLRLIYFSYDVKMKEKGDIPEGYSVSREKKERFSLILESASTNQTSMYLCASTLWVANTEAFFGQGTRLTVV.

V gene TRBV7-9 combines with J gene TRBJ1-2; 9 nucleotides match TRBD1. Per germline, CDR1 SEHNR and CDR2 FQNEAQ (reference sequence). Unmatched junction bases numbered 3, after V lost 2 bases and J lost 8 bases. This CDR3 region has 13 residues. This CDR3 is CASSLRTGEGYTF. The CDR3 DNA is TGTGCCAGCAGCTTAAGGACAGGGGAAGGCTACACCTTC.

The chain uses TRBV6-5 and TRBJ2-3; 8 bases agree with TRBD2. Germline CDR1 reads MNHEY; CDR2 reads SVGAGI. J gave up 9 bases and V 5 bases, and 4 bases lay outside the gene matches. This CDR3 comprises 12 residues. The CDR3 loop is CASSPTGGTQYF. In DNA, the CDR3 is TGTGCCAGCAGTCCCACGGGGGGGACGCAGTATTTT.

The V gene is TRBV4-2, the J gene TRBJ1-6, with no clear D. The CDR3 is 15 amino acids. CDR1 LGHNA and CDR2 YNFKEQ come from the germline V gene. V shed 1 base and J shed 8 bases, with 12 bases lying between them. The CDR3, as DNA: TGTGCCAGCAGCCAAGGAGCACAGTTAGATTCACCCCTCCACTTT. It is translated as CASSQGAQLDSPLHF.

The CDR3 reads CSVGSGMNNEQFF. The CDR3 bases are TGCAGCGTTGGTAGCGGGATGAACAATGAGCAGTTCTTC. V is TRBV29-1 and J is TRBJ2-1; 8 bases line up with TRBD2. From germline, CDR1 is SQVTM and CDR2 ANQGSEA. CDR3 length: 13 residues. V lost 4 bases, J lost 5 bases, and 4 bases stayed unmatched.

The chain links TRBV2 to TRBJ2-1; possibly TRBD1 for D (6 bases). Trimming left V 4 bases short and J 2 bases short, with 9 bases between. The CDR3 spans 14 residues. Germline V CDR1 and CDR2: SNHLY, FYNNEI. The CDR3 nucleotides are TGTGCCAGCAGTGTGGACAGTGCCTACAATGAGCAGTTCTTC. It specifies CASSVDSAYNEQFF. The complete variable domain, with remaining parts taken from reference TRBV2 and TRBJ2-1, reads EPEVTQTPSHQVTQMGQEVILRCVPISNHLYFYWYRQILGQKVEFLVSFYNNEISEKSEIFDDQFSVERPDGSNFTLKIRSTKLEDSAMYFCASSVDSAYNEQFFGPGTRLTVL.